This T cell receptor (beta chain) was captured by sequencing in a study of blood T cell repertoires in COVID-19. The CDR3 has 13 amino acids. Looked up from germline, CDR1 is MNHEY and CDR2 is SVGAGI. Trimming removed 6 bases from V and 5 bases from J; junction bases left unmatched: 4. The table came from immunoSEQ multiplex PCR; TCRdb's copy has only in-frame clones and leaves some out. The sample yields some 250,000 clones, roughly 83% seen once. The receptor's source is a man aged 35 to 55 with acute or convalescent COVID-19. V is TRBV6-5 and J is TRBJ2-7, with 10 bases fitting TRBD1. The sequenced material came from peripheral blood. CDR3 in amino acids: CASSPDRGHEQYF. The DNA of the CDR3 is TGTGCCAGCAGCCCCGACAGGGGGCACGAGCAGTACTTC.